This TCR beta chain was documented in a study of monozygotic twins with cystic fibrosis (dated by TCRdb to the early 2020s). Turning to the overall study: Barcoded libraries were made from 3 to 3.5 micrograms of fragmented DNA using about 14 PCR cycles. The cohort comprised ten female and six male twin pairs aged about 2.0 to 36.4 years, median about 9.3 years, mostly children and adolescents. On the day of blood sampling, twins were ranked among about 960 cohort participants for weight-for-height and for FEVPerc (FEV1 disease centile). Data for three of the twin pairs had been reported previously in another context. To gauge how much genetics shapes V and J gene usage, the researchers compared TCR beta repertoires both within and across 16 monozygotic twin pairs who have cystic fibrosis.

TCR beta CDR3 regions were amplified by multiplex PCR using the immunoSEQ immune profiling system, following the manufacturer's instructions. An Illumina NextSeq system was used for sequencing. On the study's bioinformatics: The immunoSEQ Analyzer platform handled processing of the sequence data, and clonality was calculated by taking the square root of Simpson's index of productive rearrangements. Similarity in V and J usage was quantified by Jensen-Shannon distance, and CDR3 generation probabilities were calculated with OLGA. The immuneACCESS database (August 2020) and VDJdb (December 2020) were searched for shared CDR3 sequences. The table was pulled from immuneACCESS by TCRdb, which kept in-frame rearrangements only. Such tables lose some clones; where checked, under half of the loss comes from unresolved V genes, and the rest has no known cause. The V and J calls and clone size come from that table; D and trimming were worked out from the DNA. This sample holds several thousand clones; 95% to 97% were observed only once. The ten largest clonotypes hold roughly 3% of the sample.

The twin pairs came from the European Cystic Fibrosis Twin and Sibling Study Cohort, a cohort that recruited patients from roughly 160 CF clinics across 14 European countries. Zygosity and CFTR genotype were confirmed in-house, and zygosity was tested by multiplex PCR of nine short tandem repeat loci. Peripheral blood was sampled from each twin, with clinical parameters recorded on the day of blood sampling. Phenol/chloroform extraction was used to isolate genomic DNA from peripheral blood cells, and the DNA was then kept in TE buffer at 4 degrees C. Looking up the germline V gene (reference sequence) yields CDR1 SGHKS and CDR2 YYEKEE. The CDR3 runs 16 residues from the cysteine to the phenylalanine. Only the CDR3 part of the read is kept: 48 bases, read in frame from the first base. Trimming removed 4 bases from V and 2 bases from J, leaving 18 bases between the germline ends. On the study overall, not on this receptor specifically: Significantly higher nucleotide-identical clonotype sharing was observed within monozygotic CF twin pairs than between unrelated CF individuals (P = 0.000026, Mann-Whitney). Simpson clonality was found to be generally low (median approximately 0.0096), suggesting a naive-dominated repertoire, although higher clonality was observed in the most severely affected patients. In 13 of 16 pairs, V gene usage most closely resembled the co-twin's, and the same held for J usage in 8 of 16 pairs, a pattern suggesting genetic constraints. No association turned up between shared CDR3 numbers and age, concordance or disease severity, and the cohort was small.

Comment on this clone: Its antigen has not been determined. Base-call qualities are not available, and no considerably larger clone is one nucleotide away.

Recombination joined TRBV5-5 with TRBJ1-2; matching of 5 bases hints at TRBD1 as the D gene. Source material: blood. The sequence was obtained from a boy aged 2 to 9 with cystic fibrosis. The CDR3 protein is CASSLTDGHGNYGYTF. In nucleotides, the sequence is TGTGCCAGCAGCCTCACGGACGGACACGGAAACTATGGCTACACCTTC.